The rows below give T cell receptor beta chains drawn from one sample of a study of cytomegalovirus exposure and HLA in healthy donors. Clones were read by immunoSEQ multiplex PCR, and TCRdb kept only the in-frame ones, dropping some. The sample includes more than 60,000 clones, 80% to 90% of them seen just once. The sequencing input was PBMCs. All receptors derive from a man in his 70s in good health and CMV-seropositive. Each CDR3 is given with its conserved first and last residue. A D gene is named only where the DNA matches it firmly. Where a row states a size, it is once, few, many or the class of an expanded clone; other rows omit it.

clone size,V gene,J gene,D gene,CDR3 DNA,CDR3 protein
NA,TRBV28,TRBJ2-3,TRBD2,TGTGCCAGCAGCCCCCGCGGGAGGATTACAGATACGCAGTATTTT,CASSPRGRITDTQYF
few,TRBV6-5,TRBJ2-7,TRBD2,TGTGCCAGCAGCTCCCCGGGACTAGCGGGAACGTACTTC,CASSSPGLAGTYF
NA,TRBV2,TRBJ2-1,NA,TGTGCCAGCAGTGAAGCGCGGGACCCGTGGGAGCAGTTCTTC,CASSEARDPWEQFF
NA,TRBV6-1,TRBJ2-4,NA,TGTGCCAGCAGTGGTCCAGGGGCCAAAAACATTCAGTACTTC,CASSGPGAKNIQYF
NA,TRBV5-4,TRBJ1-2,TRBD1,TGTGCCAGCAGCTTACCGCCGGGACAGGGGGCTTATGGCTACACCTTC,CASSLPPGQGAYGYTF
NA,TRBV14,TRBJ2-2,TRBD1,TGTGCCAGCAGCGAATTCCGGGACAGCGATTTCACCGGGGAGCTGTTTTTT,CASSEFRDSDFTGELFF
NA,TRBV6-5,TRBJ2-7,TRBD2,TGTGCCAGCAGGGCTCTAGCGGTCTACGAGCAGTACTTC,CASRALAVYEQYF
NA,TRBV19,TRBJ2-7,TRBD2,TGTGCCAGTAATCCGCGGGCGGGAGTGGAGGAGCAGTACTTC,CASNPRAGVEEQYF
NA,TRBV21-1,TRBJ2-7,NA,TGTGCCAGCAGCAAAGCGGGGACAGGGGTCTCCTACGAGCAGTACTTC,CASSKAGTGVSYEQYF
NA,TRBV7-3,TRBJ2-2,TRBD2,TGTGCCAGCAGGTTCGCGGGAGGGCCCGGGGAGCTGTTTTTT,CASRFAGGPGELFF
once,TRBV18,TRBJ2-4,TRBD2,TGTGCCAGCTCACCAAGACGGGAGGGGAACATTCAGTACTTC,CASSPRREGNIQYF
NA,TRBV9,TRBJ2-3,NA,TGTGCCAGCAGCGTAGGAGTAGTGGTGACAGATACGCAGTATTTT,CASSVGVVVTDTQYF
once,TRBV19,TRBJ2-7,NA,TGTGCCAGTAGTATGGGAGGATACGAGCAGTACTTC,CASSMGGYEQYF
few,TRBV29-1,TRBJ1-3,NA,TGCAGCGTCCGAGAAGGGGGTTTCTCTGGAAACACCATATATTTT,CSVREGGFSGNTIYF
NA,TRBV7-9,TRBJ2-1,NA,TGTGCCAGCAGCCCTGCGGTTATACCAGAGCAGTTCTTC,CASSPAVIPEQFF
NA,TRBV5-4,TRBJ2-3,TRBD1,TGTGCCAGCAGCTTGAGAAGGGGGCGCGGACAAGGGGCAGATACGCAGTATTTT,CASSLRRGRGQGADTQYF
NA,TRBV4-2,TRBJ2-5,TRBD2,TGTGCCAGCAGCCAGGCAGATAGCGGGGGGGCTCAAGAGACCCAGTACTTC,CASSQADSGGAQETQYF
NA,TRBV7-3,TRBJ2-1,TRBD2,TGTGCCAGCAGCCCCTGGGAGCGGGAGTACGATGAGCAGTTCTTC,CASSPWEREYDEQFF
NA,TRBV19,TRBJ2-7,TRBD2,TGTGCCACTTCTAGGACTAGCGGGAGATACGAGCAGTACTTC,CATSRTSGRYEQYF
once,TRBV7-9,TRBJ2-2,NA,TGTGCCAGCAGCTCGGTGACAGTAGCCGGGGAGCTGTTTTTT,CASSSVTVAGELFF
NA,TRBV15,TRBJ2-5,TRBD2,TGTGCCACTCTTCGGGGGGGCGTGGGAGAGACCCAGTACTTC,CATLRGGVGETQYF
NA,TRBV19,TRBJ1-4,NA,TGTGCCAGCTGGGGAGTAGGTAATGAAAAACTGTTTTTT,CASWGVGNEKLFF
NA,TRBV7-2,TRBJ2-5,TRBD1,TGTGCCAGCCGCACAGGGGTAGAGACCCAGTACTTC,CASRTGVETQYF
few,TRBV5-1,TRBJ2-7,TRBD2,TGCGCCAGCAGCTCGGGACTAGCGGGAGCCTACGAGCAGTACTTC,CASSSGLAGAYEQYF
NA,TRBV29-1,TRBJ2-1,TRBD2,TGCAGCGTTGTAGGACTAGCGGGAGGGGGGCCCTCTAGGGAGCAGTTCTTC,CSVVGLAGGGPSREQFF
once,TRBV29-1,TRBJ1-2,TRBD1,TGCAGCGTCGCCCGGGACAGGACGTATGGCTACACCTTC,CSVARDRTYGYTF
once,TRBV10-3,TRBJ1-5,TRBD1,TGTGCCATCAGTGAGACAGGGGAGAGCAATCAGCCCCAGCATTTT,CAISETGESNQPQHF
NA,TRBV10-1,TRBJ2-3,TRBD2,TGCGCCAGCAGCGTTAGCGGGAGTCGGGCAGATACGCAGTATTTT,CASSVSGSRADTQYF
once,TRBV19,TRBJ2-7,TRBD1,TGTGCCAGTAGTCCCGGGACAGGGGAGAACGAGCAGTACTTC,CASSPGTGENEQYF
NA,TRBV19,TRBJ2-7,TRBD2,TGTGCCAGTAGTATCTCGGGAGGGACCTACGAGCAGTACTTC,CASSISGGTYEQYF
NA,TRBV5-1,TRBJ2-5,NA,TGCGCCAGCAGCTTGAAAAGGGGGTCGGAGACCCAGTACTTC,CASSLKRGSETQYF
NA,TRBV6-1,TRBJ1-1,NA,TGTGCCAGCAAAGACAGAGCGAACACTGAAGCTTTCTTT,CASKDRANTEAFF
once,TRBV7-9,TRBJ1-6,TRBD1,TGTGCCAGCAGCTTAGAAGGGACAGGGGATTCACCCCTCCACTTT,CASSLEGTGDSPLHF
once,TRBV9,TRBJ1-1,TRBD1,TGTGCCAGCAGCGTCCGGGACAGGGGTGACGGCACTGAAGCTTTCTTT,CASSVRDRGDGTEAFF
NA,TRBV18,TRBJ2-5,TRBD1,TGTGCCAGCTCACCGAACAGGGGGCAGGAGACCCAGTACTTC,CASSPNRGQETQYF
NA,TRBV23-1,TRBJ1-6,TRBD1,TGCGCCAGCAGTCAATCTTCCGGGACAGGGTGGTCACCCCTCCACTTT,CASSQSSGTGWSPLHF
once,TRBV6-5,TRBJ2-1,NA,TGTGCCAGCAGTTATGACCAGGGCTCCTACAATGAGCAGTTCTTC,CASSYDQGSYNEQFF
NA,TRBV6-5,TRBJ2-5,TRBD1,TGTGCCAGCAGTGCCCGGGACAGGGCGTGGGAGACCCAGTACTTC,CASSARDRAWETQYF
NA,TRBV7-4,TRBJ1-2,NA,TGTGCCAGCAGTTCCCAGCGAACAGGGAACTATGGCTACACCTTC,CASSSQRTGNYGYTF
NA,TRBV5-1,TRBJ2-7,TRBD1,TGCGCCAGCAGCCAAGGACAGGGGGCGGGTGAGCAGTACTTC,CASSQGQGAGEQYF
NA,TRBV30,TRBJ1-1,NA,TGTGCCTGGGGCAGACAGAACACTGAAGCTTTCTTT,CAWGRQNTEAFF
NA,TRBV2,TRBJ2-7,TRBD1,TGTGCCAGCAGACAGGGGGCGAACGAGCAGTACTTC,CASRQGANEQYF
NA,TRBV7-2,TRBJ2-7,NA,TGTGCCAGCAGCCAGGGGGGCGGCGAGCAGTACTTC,CASSQGGGEQYF
NA,TRBV10-3,TRBJ2-5,TRBD1,TGTGCCATCAGTGAGACAGGGGGATCAGAGACCCAGTACTTC,CAISETGGSETQYF
NA,TRBV10-3,TRBJ1-5,NA,TGTGCCATCAGTGGGGGAGGGGATCAGCCCCAGCATTTT,CAISGGGDQPQHF